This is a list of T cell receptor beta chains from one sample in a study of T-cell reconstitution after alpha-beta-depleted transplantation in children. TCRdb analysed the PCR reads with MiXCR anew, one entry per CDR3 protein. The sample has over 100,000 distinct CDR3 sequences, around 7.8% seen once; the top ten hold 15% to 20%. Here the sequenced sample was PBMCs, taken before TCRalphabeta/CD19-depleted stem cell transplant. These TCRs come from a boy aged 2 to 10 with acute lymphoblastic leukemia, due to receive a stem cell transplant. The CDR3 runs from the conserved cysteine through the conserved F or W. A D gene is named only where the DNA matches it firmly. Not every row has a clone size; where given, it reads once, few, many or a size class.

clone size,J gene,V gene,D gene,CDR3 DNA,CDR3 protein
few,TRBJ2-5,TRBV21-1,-,TGTGCCAGCAGCAAAGCGGGGGGGCCTCAAGAGACCCAGTACTTC,CASSKAGGPQETQYF
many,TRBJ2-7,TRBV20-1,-,TGCAGTGCTTCAAGGGACAACTCCTACGAGCAGTACTTC,CSASRDNSYEQYF
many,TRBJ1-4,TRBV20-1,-,TGCAGTGCTAGATCCAGTTCAACTAATGAAAAACTGTTTTTT,CSARSSSTNEKLFF
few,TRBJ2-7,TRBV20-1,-,TGCAGTGCTAGAGATGAGGGGGGACCCCGACCCTACGAGCAGTACTTC,CSARDEGGPRPYEQYF
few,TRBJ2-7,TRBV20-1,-,TGCAGTGCTAGACTAGAAGACTACGAGCAGTACTTC,CSARLEDYEQYF
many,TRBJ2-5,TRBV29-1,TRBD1,TGCAGCGCGGCCGGGACAGGGGGAGAGACCCAGTACTTC,CSAAGTGGETQYF
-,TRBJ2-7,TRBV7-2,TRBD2,TGTGCCAGCAGCGCCGGATCTAGCGGGAACGAGCAGTACTTC,CASSAGSSGNEQYF
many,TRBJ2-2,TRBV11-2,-,TGTGCCAGCAGCTCCACTAGGGCCGGGGAGCTGTTTTTT,CASSSTRAGELFF
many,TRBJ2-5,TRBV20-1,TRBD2,TGCAGTGCCGCGGCACTAGCGGGGGGGCTTGGCCAGTACTTC,CSAAALAGGLGQYF
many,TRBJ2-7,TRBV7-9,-,TGTGCCAGCAGCCCCCGGTCAGGGTGGGACGAGCAGTACTTC,CASSPRSGWDEQYF
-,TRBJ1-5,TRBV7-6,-,TGTGCCAGCAGCTCCTCAAATAGCAATCAGCCCCAGCATTTT,CASSSSNSNQPQHF
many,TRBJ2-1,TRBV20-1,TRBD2,TGCAGTGCTAGTGCGGGGCTAGCGGGGGACAATGAGCAGTTCTTC,CSASAGLAGDNEQFF
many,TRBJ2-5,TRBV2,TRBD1,TGTGCCAGCAGAGTTACAGGGGTGGTAGAGACCCAGTACTTC,CASRVTGVVETQYF
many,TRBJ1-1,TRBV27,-,TGTGCCAGCAGTTTAGGGCCGCCCAGTTGGGGCACTGAAGCTTTCTTT,CASSLGPPSWGTEAFF
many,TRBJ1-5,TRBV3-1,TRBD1,TGTGCCAGCAGCCCTACAGGGGGCTGGGATCAGCCCCAGCATTTT,CASSPTGGWDQPQHF
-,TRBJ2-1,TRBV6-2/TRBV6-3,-,TGTGCCAGCAGCCGGGGGTTTGTTGAGCAGTTCTTC,CASSRGFVEQFF
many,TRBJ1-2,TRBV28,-,TGTGCCAGCATAGGAGATAACTATGGCTACACCTTC,CASIGDNYGYTF
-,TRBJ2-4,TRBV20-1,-,TGCAGTGCTCCCCAGGGCAAAAACATTCAGTACTTC,CSAPQGKNIQYF
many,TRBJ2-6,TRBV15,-,TGTGCCACCAGCAGACACTCTGGGGCCAACGTCCTGACTTTC,CATSRHSGANVLTF
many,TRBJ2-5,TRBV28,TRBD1,TGTGCCAGCAGTTTTCCAGGACAGGGAGGACAGACCCAGTACTTC,CASSFPGQGGQTQYF
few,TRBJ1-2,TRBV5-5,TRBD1,TGTGCCAGCAGTTTAATACAGGGGGCGAACTATGGCTACACCTTC,CASSLIQGANYGYTF
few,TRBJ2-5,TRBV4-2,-,TGTGCCAGCAGCCAAATGGGGGTGGGGGGAAGGGGAGAGACCCAGTACTTC,CASSQMGVGGRGETQYF
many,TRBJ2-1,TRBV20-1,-,TGCAGTGCCCTAAGCCCGGAAGGCTCCTACAATGAGCAGTTCTTC,CSALSPEGSYNEQFF
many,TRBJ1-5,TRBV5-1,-,TGCGCCAGCAGCCCGGGACGGCCCAATCAGCCCCAGCATTTT,CASSPGRPNQPQHF
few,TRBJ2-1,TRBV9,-,TGTGCCAGCAGCGTAACGTACGGGGCTAACAATGAGCAGTTCTTC,CASSVTYGANNEQFF
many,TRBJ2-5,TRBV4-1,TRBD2,TGCGCCAGCAGCCAAGATAGTTGGGGAGGGGAGACCCAGTACTTC,CASSQDSWGGETQYF
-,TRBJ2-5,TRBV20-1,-,TGCAGTGCTCAGCACCAAGAGACCCAGTACTTC,CSAQHQETQYF
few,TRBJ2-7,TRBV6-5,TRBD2,TGTGCCAGCAGTTACTCCGCGGGGGGGGTTCTGGAGCAGTACTTC,CASSYSAGGVLEQYF
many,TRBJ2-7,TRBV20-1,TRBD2,TGCAGTGCTAGATGGTCTAGCGGGGCCCCCTACGAGCAGTACTTC,CSARWSSGAPYEQYF
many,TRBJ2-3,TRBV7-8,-,TGTGCCAGCAGCCCTGGCAGGTCCCCCACAGATACGCAGTATTTT,CASSPGRSPTDTQYF
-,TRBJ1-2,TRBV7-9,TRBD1,TGTGCCAGCAGCCGACAGGGAGACGGTGGCTACACCTTC,CASSRQGDGGYTF
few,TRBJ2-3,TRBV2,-,TGTGCCAGTCAGGGAAGGGGCGAGCAGTATTTT,CASQGRGEQYF
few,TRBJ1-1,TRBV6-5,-,TGTGCCAGCAGTTACGGCCCCGGGGGGGGCACTGAAGCTTTCTTT,CASSYGPGGGTEAFF
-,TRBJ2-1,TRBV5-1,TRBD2,TGCGCCAGCAGCCCTGGACTAGCGGCGATCATCCGCAATGAGCAGTTCTTC,CASSPGLAAIIRNEQFF
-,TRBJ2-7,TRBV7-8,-,TGTGCCAGCAGCTTATCGAGGGCCGACGAGCAGTACTTC,CASSLSRADEQYF
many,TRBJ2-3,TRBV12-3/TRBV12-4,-,TGTGCCAGCAGTTTTGGGGGATTGACAGATACGCAGTATTTT,CASSFGGLTDTQYF
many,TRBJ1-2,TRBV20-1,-,TGCAGTGCTAGATCCTACGGACAGAGCTCTAACTATGGCTACACCTTC,CSARSYGQSSNYGYTF
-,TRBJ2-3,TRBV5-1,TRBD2,TGCGCCAGCAGCTTGGCGGCGGGGGGATCGACAGATACGCAGTATTTT,CASSLAAGGSTDTQYF
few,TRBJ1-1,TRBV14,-,TGTGCCAGTCGAGGGGGGACACCTGAAGCTTTCTTT,CASRGGTPEAFF
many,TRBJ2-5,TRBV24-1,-,TGTGCCACCAGTGACCCGGGATCTAAGGGGACCCAGTACTTC,CATSDPGSKGTQYF
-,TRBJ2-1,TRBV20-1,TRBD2,TGCACTGCTATTTCGCCGGGGGGTGGTGGGCCCAATGAGCAGTTCTTC,CTAISPGGGGPNEQFF
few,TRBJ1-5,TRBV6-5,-,TGTGCCAGCAGTTACTCGATCCTCAGTAGCAATCAGCCCCAGCATTTT,CASSYSILSSNQPQHF
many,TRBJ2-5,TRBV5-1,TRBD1,TGCGCCAGCAGAGGCGGGACAGGGGGTCCAGAGACCCAGTACTTC,CASRGGTGGPETQYF
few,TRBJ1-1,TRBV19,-,TGTGCCAGTAGTATGGTGACCAACACTGAAGCTTTCTTT,CASSMVTNTEAFF
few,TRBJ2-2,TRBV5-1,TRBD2,TGCGCCAGCAGCTTGGGTCTTAGCGGGGGGCCCTCGAACACCGGGGAGCTGTTTTTT,CASSLGLSGGPSNTGELFF
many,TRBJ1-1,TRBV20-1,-,TGCAGTGCTAGAGATGGTACAGGGATCAGGGAAGCTTTCTTT,CSARDGTGIREAFF
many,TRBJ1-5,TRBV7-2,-,TGTGCCAGCAGCTTAGGGAGGATTCAGCCCCAGCATTTT,CASSLGRIQPQHF
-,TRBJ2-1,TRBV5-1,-,TGCGCCAGCAGCCCTAATGGACACCGCTCCTACAATGAGCAGTTCTTC,CASSPNGHRSYNEQFF
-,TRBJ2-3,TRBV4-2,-,TGTGCCAGCAGCCAAGACGGACCCACTGGCACAGATACGCAGTATTTT,CASSQDGPTGTDTQYF
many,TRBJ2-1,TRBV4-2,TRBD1,TGTGCCAGCAGCCGCCGGGACAGCAACAATGAGCAGTTCTTC,CASSRRDSNNEQFF
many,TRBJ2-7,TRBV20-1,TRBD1,TGCAGTGCTAGGGGGGACAGAGGAGACCTCCTCTCCTACGAGCAGTACTTC,CSARGDRGDLLSYEQYF
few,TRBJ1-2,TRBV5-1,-,TGCGCCAGCAGTCAGGATAACTATGGCTACACCTTC,CASSQDNYGYTF
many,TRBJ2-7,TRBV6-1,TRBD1,TGTGCCAGCAGGACAGGGGGTGTTCACATCTACGAGCAGTACTTC,CASRTGGVHIYEQYF